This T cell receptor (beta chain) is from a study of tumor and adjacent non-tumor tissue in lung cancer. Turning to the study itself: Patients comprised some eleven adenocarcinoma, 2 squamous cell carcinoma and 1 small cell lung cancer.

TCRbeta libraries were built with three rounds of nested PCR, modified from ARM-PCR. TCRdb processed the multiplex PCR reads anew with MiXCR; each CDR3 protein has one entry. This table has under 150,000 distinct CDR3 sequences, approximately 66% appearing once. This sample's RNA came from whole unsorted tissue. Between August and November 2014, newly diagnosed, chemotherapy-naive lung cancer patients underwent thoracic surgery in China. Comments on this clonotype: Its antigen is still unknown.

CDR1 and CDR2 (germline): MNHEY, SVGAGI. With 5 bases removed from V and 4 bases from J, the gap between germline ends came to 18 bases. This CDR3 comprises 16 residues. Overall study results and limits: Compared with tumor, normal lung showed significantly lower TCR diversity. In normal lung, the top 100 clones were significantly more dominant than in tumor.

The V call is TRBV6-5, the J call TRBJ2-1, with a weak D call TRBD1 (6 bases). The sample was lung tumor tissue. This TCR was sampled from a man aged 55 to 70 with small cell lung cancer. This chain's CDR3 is CASSRPGTWVYNEQFF. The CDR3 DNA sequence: TGTGCCAGCAGTAGACCCGGGACATGGGTTTACAATGAGCAGTTCTTC.